The 27 T cell receptor beta chains reported below all come from one sample, sequenced in a study of T cells after yellow fever vaccination. TCRdb processed the 5' RACE reads anew with MiXCR; each CDR3 protein has one entry. This table holds about 73,000 distinct CDR3 sequences, almost 8% found once. The sample was CD8+ T cells sorted from PBMCs, taken on the day of the yellow fever booster vaccination. Source of these receptors: a man between 25 and 39 years old who received the YFV17D yellow fever vaccine.

The V gene is TRBV12-3 or TRBV12-4, the J gene TRBJ2-5; D is undetermined. The CDR3 totals 15 residues. V lost 8 bases to trimming and J lost 4 bases, with 20 bases between them. CDR3 sequence (DNA): TGTGCCAGCCGCGACGGCCCTGGAGTAATAGAGACCCAGTACTTC. Translating gives CASRDGPGVIETQYF.

The chain joins TRBV15 to TRBJ2-3, with D maybe TRBD2 (7 bases). Germline V CDR1 and CDR2: LNHNV, YYDKDF (reference sequence). The germline V and J ends were trimmed by 2 bases and 6 bases, with 15 bases remaining between them. The CDR3 is 15 amino acids. CDR3 amino acids: CATSRWGGDTDTQYF. CDR3 coding DNA: TGTGCCACCAGCAGATGGGGGGGGGACACCGATACGCAGTATTTT. The variable domain in full, completed from reference TRBV15 and TRBJ2-3, reads DAMVIQNPRYQVTQFGKPVTLSCSQTLNHNVMYWYQQKSSQAPKLLFHYYDKDFNNEADTPDNFQSRRPNTSFCFLDIRSPGLGDTAMYLCATSRWGGDTDTQYFGPGTRLTVL.

This clonotype has a count of ten or more. The J gene is TRBJ2-2, the V gene TRBV4-3; TRBD1 or TRBD2 may be the D gene (5 bases each). The germline V gene has CDR1 LGHNA and CDR2 YSLEER. The CDR3 sequence is 15 residues long. Trimming stripped 1 base from V and 3 bases from J, with 9 bases between. In nucleotides, the CDR3 is TGCGCCAGCAGCCAAGGTTGGGACCACACCGGGGAGCTGTTTTTT. It is translated as CASSQGWDHTGELFF.

This clonotype was seen only a few times. V is TRBV4-3 and J is TRBJ2-2; D possibly corresponds to TRBD1 (6 bases). The V gene's germline CDR1 is LGHNA and CDR2 YSLEER. The CDR3 is 16 amino acids. Trimming removed 1 base from V and 0 bases from J, with 9 bases in between. The DNA of the CDR3 is TGCGCCAGCAGCCAAGCTGGGACATCGAACACCGGGGAGCTGTTTTTT. It encodes CASSQAGTSNTGELFF.

This clonotype has at least ten counts. CDR3 residues: CASSFLDSYEQYF. As DNA, the CDR3 is TGTGCCAGCAGTTTCCTGGACTCCTACGAGCAGTACTTC. The rearrangement links TRBV28 to TRBJ2-7; D remains unclear. The CDR3 extends over 13 amino acids. V was trimmed by 3 bases and J by 0 bases, leaving 6 bases between them. CDR1 is MDHEN, CDR2 SYDVKM, per germline. The variable domain in full, with the rest retrieved from reference TRBV28 and TRBJ2-7, is DVKVTQSSRYLVKRTGEKVFLECVQDMDHENMFWYRQDPGLGLRLIYFSYDVKMKEKGDIPEGYSVSREKKERFSLILESASTNQTSMYLCASSFLDSYEQYFGPGTRLTVT.

The chain couples TRBV7-2 to TRBJ2-1; D unclear. The V gene lost 2 bases and the J gene lost 6 bases, with 17 bases spanning the gap. The CDR3 has 16 amino acids. Germline V gene data show CDR1 as SGHTA and CDR2 as FQGNSA. CDR3 DNA: TGTGCCAGCAGCTTACAGGTGGGCCCTAACGGCAATGAGCAGTTCTTC. This sequence encodes CASSLQVGPNGNEQFF.

This clonotype was observed a few times. The rearrangement joins TRBV7-2 to TRBJ2-1; no clear D. Deletions cut 2 bases from V and 15 bases from J, with 5 bases between. Looked up from germline, CDR1 is SGHTA and CDR2 is FQGNSA. This CDR3 is built from 9 residues. CDR3 nucleotides: TGTGCCAGCAGCTTACCTCGGTTCTTC. Residues: CASSLPRFF.

With regard to this clonotype: It may be a read error: a sequence one base away is much more abundant. CDR3 sequence (DNA): TGTGCCAGCAGCAAAGTCGTTGTACTAGCTCGTTTCGAGCAGTACTTC. It codes for CASSKVVVLARFEQYF. This chain uses TRBV21-1 with TRBJ2-7; the table's D call, TRBD2, was not checked against the DNA. TRBV21-1 is a pseudogene segment. CDR3 size: 16 residues.

The V call is TRBV29-1, the J call TRBJ2-1; 12 nucleotides align to TRBD2. The germline V gene has CDR1 SQVTM and CDR2 ANQGSEA. V shed 1 base, J shed 8 bases, and the junction held 6 bases outside the gene matches. The CDR3 contains 15 residues. DNA for the CDR3: TGCAGCGTTGAAGCAGCTAGCGGGAGGGCCTATGAGCAGTTCTTC. Its protein is CSVEAASGRAYEQFF.

The chain joins TRBV6-5 to TRBJ2-5; 8 bases are a match to TRBD2. The CDR3 loop spans 12 amino acids. With 6 bases clipped from V and 5 bases from J, the junction kept 2 bases outside the gene matches. From germline, CDR1 is MNHEY and CDR2 SVGAGI. As DNA, the CDR3 is TGTGCCAGCAGCGGGGGGGGGGAGACCCAGTACTTC. Its protein is CASSGGGETQYF.

The V gene is TRBV12-3 or TRBV12-4, the J gene TRBJ1-6, with D possibly being TRBD1 (5 bases). The CDR3 has 15 residues. V was trimmed by 3 bases and J by 6 bases, leaving 12 bases between them. CDR3 amino acids: CASSFGQRGNSPLHF. DNA for the CDR3: TGTGCCAGCAGTTTCGGGCAAAGGGGTAATTCACCCCTCCACTTT.

This clonotype appeared a few times. V usage is TRBV30 and J usage is TRBJ2-1; TRBD2 agrees at 7 bases. Germline V gives CDR1 GTSNPN, CDR2 SVGIG (reference sequence). The junction had 4 bases not matched to a gene; V was cut back by 3 bases and J by 8 bases. The CDR3 runs 12 residues. The CDR3 loop is CAWSPAGDEQFF. DNA of the CDR3: TGTGCCTGGAGCCCCGCGGGGGATGAGCAGTTCTTC.

This clonotype has ten or more counts. The chain has TRBV7-8 and TRBJ2-1; weak D call: TRBD2 (6 bases). V dropped 1 base and J dropped 4 bases, with 11 bases sitting between them. The V gene's germline CDR1 is SGHVS and CDR2 FQNEAQ. The CDR3 length is 15 residues. CDR3 sequence reads: CASSLGVAEYNEQFF. The CDR3 nucleotides are TGTGCCAGCAGCTTAGGGGTAGCGGAATACAATGAGCAGTTCTTC. Combining the CDR3 with reference TRBV7-8 and TRBJ2-1 gives the whole variable domain GAGVSQSPRYKVAKRGQDVALRCDPISGHVSLFWYQQALGQGPEFLTYFQNEAQLDKSGLPSDRFFAERPEGSVSTLKIQRTQQEDSAVYLCASSLGVAEYNEQFFGPGTRLTVL.

This chain links TRBV7-9 with TRBJ1-1; no definite D call. CDR3 length equals 13 residues. The V gene lost 3 bases and the J gene lost 7 bases, with 12 bases spanning the gap. Germline CDR1 reads SEHNR; CDR2 reads FQNEAQ (reference sequence). The CDR3 protein is CASSLVVVGEAFF. DNA of the CDR3: TGTGCCAGCAGCTTGGTGGTTGTGGGTGAAGCTTTCTTT.

There are a few counts of this clonotype. The chain couples TRBV6-5 to TRBJ2-7, with 9 bases matching TRBD2. V lost 0 bases and J lost 6; bases outside the gene matches: 3. The CDR3 consists of 14 residues. Germline V gene data show CDR1 as MNHEY and CDR2 as SVGAGI. The CDR3 reads CASSYSLAGVEQYF. DNA for the CDR3: TGTGCCAGCAGTTACTCCTTAGCGGGAGTCGAGCAGTACTTC.

There are many counts of this clonotype. V usage is TRBV5-1 and J usage is TRBJ2-3; TRBD2 matches 10 bases. The CDR3 extends over 18 amino acids. CDR1 is SGHRS, CDR2 YFSETQ, per germline. With 0 bases clipped from V and 2 bases from J, the junction kept 9 bases outside the gene matches. The chain's CDR3 is CASSLDFLAGEHTDTQYF. The CDR3 nucleotides are TGCGCCAGCAGCTTGGATTTTCTAGCGGGAGAGCACACAGATACGCAGTATTTT.

The chain combines TRBV28 with TRBJ2-6, with D possibly TRBD1 on 5 matching bases. The CDR3 spans 15 residues. Germline assignment: CDR1 MDHEN and CDR2 SYDVKM. V was pared by 6 bases and J by 0 bases, with 9 bases between. The CDR3 region is CASSQTDSGANVLTF. The DNA for the CDR3 is TGTGCCAGCAGCCAGACAGACTCTGGGGCCAACGTCCTGACTTTC.

A few counts support this clonotype. The chain uses TRBV15 and TRBJ2-6; weak D call: TRBD2 (6 bases). Germline CDR1 reads LNHNV; CDR2 reads YYDKDF (reference sequence). This CDR3 comprises 16 residues. V was clipped by 0 bases and J by 0 bases, with 6 bases between them. CDR3 region: CATSREGGSGANVLTF. In DNA, the CDR3 is TGTGCCACCAGCAGAGAGGGGGGCTCTGGGGCCAACGTCCTGACTTTC.

By sample share, this clonotype is medium-sized (0.01 to 0.1%). This chain uses TRBV6-5 with TRBJ2-1, with 8 nucleotides matching TRBD1. V was pared by 5 bases and J by 5 bases, with 5 bases of the junction left unmatched. CDR3 length: 14 amino acids. Germline V gives CDR1 MNHEY, CDR2 SVGAGI. As DNA, the CDR3 is TGTGCCAGCAGTCCGGGACAGGCAAACAATGAGCAGTTCTTC. This encodes CASSPGQANNEQFF.

The sample holds a few counts of this clonotype. This chain links TRBV23-1 with TRBJ1-2; D gene ambiguous. TRBV23-1 is an ORF, with its function uncertain. This CDR3 contains 14 residues. V was clipped by 6 bases and J by 0 bases, with 11 bases between them. CDR3 in amino acids: CASRLGIANYGYTF. The CDR3 nucleotides are TGCGCCAGCAGGCTAGGGATTGCTAACTATGGCTACACCTTC.

The chain is built from TRBV15 and TRBJ1-5; possible D gene TRBD1, 6 bases. V was shortened by 0 bases and J by 4 bases, with 10 bases between the two germline ends. CDR1 and CDR2 (germline): LNHNV, YYDKDF (reference sequence). The CDR3 is 15 amino acids. The CDR3 bases are TGTGCCACCAGCAGAGACTGGACAGAAAATCAGCCCCAGCATTTT. As protein: CATSRDWTENQPQHF.

This clonotype was detected a few times. This chain links TRBV29-1 with TRBJ2-5; D may be TRBD2 (5 bases). The V end was cut by 8 bases, the J end by 3 bases, with 16 bases between. This CDR3 region has 13 residues. Germline V gene sequence: CDR1 SQVTM, CDR2 ANQGSEA. The CDR3 spells CSPHSLLEETQYF. DNA of the CDR3: TGCAGCCCACATTCCCTACTAGAAGAGACCCAGTACTTC.

This clonotype was observed at least ten times. V gene TRBV4-2 combines with J gene TRBJ2-3, with D perhaps matching TRBD1 or TRBD2 (5 bases each). V was clipped by 0 bases and J by 0 bases, with 10 bases between them. Germline CDR1 is LGHNA and CDR2 is YNFKEQ. This CDR3 has 16 residues. The CDR3 spells CASSQDRDGSTDTQYF. The CDR3 DNA reads as TGTGCCAGCAGCCAAGATCGGGACGGGAGCACAGATACGCAGTATTTT.

There are a few counts of this clonotype. The J gene is TRBJ2-7, the V gene TRBV9; 7 bases are a match to TRBD1. CDR1 is SGDLS, CDR2 YYNGEE, per germline. The CDR3 runs 16 residues. V shed 0 bases and J 7 bases; nucleotides not matched to a gene: 13. This CDR3 reads CASSVAGGTAPGEQYF. The CDR3 nucleotides read TGTGCCAGCAGCGTAGCGGGTGGGACAGCGCCTGGGGAGCAGTACTTC.

This clonotype turned up a few times. This chain links TRBV11-3 with TRBJ2-1, with TRBD1 identical over 7 bases. V gave up 5 bases and J gave up 8 bases; unmatched junction bases: 9. This CDR3 spans 14 amino acids. Per the germline V gene, CDR1 is SGHNT and CDR2 is YENEEA. This CDR3 reads CASSTPGQQDEQFF. DNA for the CDR3: TGTGCCAGCAGCACGCCGGGACAGCAGGATGAGCAGTTCTTC.

This clonotype turned up a few times. The chain uses TRBV15 and TRBJ2-3; 7 bases align to TRBD1. CDR3 length equals 15 residues. Germline CDR1 and CDR2: LNHNV and YYDKDF (reference sequence). V shed 5 bases, J shed 2 bases, and the junction held 7 bases outside the gene matches. CDR3 DNA: TGTGCCACCAGCGACTCGGGACAGTCCACAGATACGCAGTATTTT. Its protein product is CATSDSGQSTDTQYF.

The sample holds a few counts of this clonotype. The chain recombines TRBV20-1 with TRBJ1-1, with no clear D. Per germline, CDR1 DFQATT and CDR2 SNEGSKA (reference sequence). This CDR3 comprises 11 residues. V lost 4 bases to trimming and J lost 0 bases, with 3 bases between them. The CDR3 region is CSAIVNTEAFF. The CDR3 DNA is TGCAGTGCTATTGTGAACACTGAAGCTTTCTTT.